The clone carrying this TCR beta chain was detected only a few times. Generated by immunoSEQ multiplex PCR, the TCRdb table keeps only in-frame clones and is missing some. The repertoire holds under 35,000 clones, with approximately 86% as singletons. The entry originates in a study of T cell changes during pregnancy in multiple sclerosis. This CDR3 has 14 residues. This TCR derives from a female donor with multiple sclerosis, enrolled in a pregnancy study. The chain couples TRBV21-1 to TRBJ2-1; the table's D call of TRBD1 was not tested on the DNA. TRBV21-1 is reported as a pseudogene. Sequencing used CD8+ T cells from peripheral blood mononuclear cells, obtained before pregnancy. The CDR3 reads CASSKVYWLNEQFF. The CDR3 DNA reads TGTGCCAGCAGCAAAGTTTATTGGCTGAATGAGCAGTTCTTC.